This entry describes one T cell receptor beta chain. Its antigen is currently unknown. These data are taken from a study of shared clonotypes between healthy human individuals. Repertoires were generated with immunoSEQ multiplex PCR, while TCRdb's copy carries only in-frame clones and drops some. The profile shows under 1,100,000 clones, about 80% of them singletons. Findings and limits, study-wide: Naive subsets, compared against memory subsets, generally had larger estimated richness values. With a handful of donors compared, about 5.2% of naive CD4 clonotypes were shared.

This CDR3 comprises 14 residues. V was clipped by 3 bases and J by 7 bases, with 12 bases between them. Per the germline V gene, CDR1 is SGHTA and CDR2 is FQGTGA. Sequenced: memory CD4+ T cells from PBMCs. Subset described: CD45RA-negative fraction. This sequence was found in a young man in good health. Some clones in this sample may be carry-over from other donors' samples. The chain couples TRBV7-3 to TRBJ2-2, with D possibly called TRBD1 or TRBD2 (5 bases each). In DNA, the CDR3 is TGTGCCAGCAGCTTCGGGACCTACAACGGGGAGCTGTTTTTT. Its translation: CASSFGTYNGELFF.